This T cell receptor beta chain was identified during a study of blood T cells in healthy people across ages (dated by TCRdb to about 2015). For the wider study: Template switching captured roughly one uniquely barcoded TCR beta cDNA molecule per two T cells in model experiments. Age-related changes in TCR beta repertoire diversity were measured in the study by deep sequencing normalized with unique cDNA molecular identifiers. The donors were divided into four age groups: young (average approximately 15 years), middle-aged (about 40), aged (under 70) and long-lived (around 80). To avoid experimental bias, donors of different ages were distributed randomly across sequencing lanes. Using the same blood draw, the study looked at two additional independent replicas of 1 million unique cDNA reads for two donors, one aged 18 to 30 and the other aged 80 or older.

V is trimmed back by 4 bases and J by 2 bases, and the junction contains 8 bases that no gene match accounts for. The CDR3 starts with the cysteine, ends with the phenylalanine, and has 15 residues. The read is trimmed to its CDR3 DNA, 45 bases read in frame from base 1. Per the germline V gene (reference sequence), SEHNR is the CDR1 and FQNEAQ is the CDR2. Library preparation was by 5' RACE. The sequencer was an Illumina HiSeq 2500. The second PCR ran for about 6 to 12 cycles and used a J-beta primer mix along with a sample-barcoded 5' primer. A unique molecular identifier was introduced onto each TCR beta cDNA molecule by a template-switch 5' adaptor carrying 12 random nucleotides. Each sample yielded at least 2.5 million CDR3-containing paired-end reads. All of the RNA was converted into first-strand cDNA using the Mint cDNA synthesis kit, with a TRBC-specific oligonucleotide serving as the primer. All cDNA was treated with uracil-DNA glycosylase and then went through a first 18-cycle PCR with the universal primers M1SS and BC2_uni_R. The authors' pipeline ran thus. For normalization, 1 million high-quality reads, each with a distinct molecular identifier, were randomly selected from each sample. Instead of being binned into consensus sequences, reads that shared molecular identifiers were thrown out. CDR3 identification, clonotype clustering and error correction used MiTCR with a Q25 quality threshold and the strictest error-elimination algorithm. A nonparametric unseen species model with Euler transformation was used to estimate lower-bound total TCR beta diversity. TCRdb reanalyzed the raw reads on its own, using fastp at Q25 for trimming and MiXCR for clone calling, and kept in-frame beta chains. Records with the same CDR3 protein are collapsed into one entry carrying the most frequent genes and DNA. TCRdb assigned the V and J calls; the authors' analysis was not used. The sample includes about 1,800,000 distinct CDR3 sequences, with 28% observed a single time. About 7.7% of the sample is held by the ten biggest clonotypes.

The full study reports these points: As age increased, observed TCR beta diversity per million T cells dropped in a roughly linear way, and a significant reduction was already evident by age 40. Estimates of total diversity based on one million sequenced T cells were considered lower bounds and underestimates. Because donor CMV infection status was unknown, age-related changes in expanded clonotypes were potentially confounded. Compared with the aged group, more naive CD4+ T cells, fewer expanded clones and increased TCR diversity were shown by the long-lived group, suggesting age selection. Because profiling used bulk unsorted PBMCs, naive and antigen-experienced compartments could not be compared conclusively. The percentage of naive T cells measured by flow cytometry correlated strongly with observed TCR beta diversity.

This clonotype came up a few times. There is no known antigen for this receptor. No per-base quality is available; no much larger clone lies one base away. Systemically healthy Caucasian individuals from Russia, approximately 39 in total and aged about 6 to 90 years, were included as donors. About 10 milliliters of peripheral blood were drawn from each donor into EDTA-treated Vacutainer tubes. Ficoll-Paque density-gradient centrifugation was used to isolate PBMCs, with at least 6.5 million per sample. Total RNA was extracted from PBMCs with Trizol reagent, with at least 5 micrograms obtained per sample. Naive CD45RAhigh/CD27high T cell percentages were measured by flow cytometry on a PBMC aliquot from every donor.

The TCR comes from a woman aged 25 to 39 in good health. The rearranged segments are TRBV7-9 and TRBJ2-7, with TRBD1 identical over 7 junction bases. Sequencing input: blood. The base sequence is TGTGCCAGCAGCTCCACAGGGGACCCTGCCTACGAGCAGTACTTC. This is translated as CASSSTGDPAYEQYF.